The clone carrying this TCR beta chain showed up many times. Its antigen remains unidentified. A junction boundary mismatches the germline segment, possibly from a read error. Germline lookup yields CDR1 SGHVS and CDR2 FNYEAQ. The CDR3 covers 13 residues. TCR cDNA libraries came from RNA via a modified published protocol. TCRdb independently ran MiXCR on the 5' RACE reads; one entry per CDR3 protein. Among 400,000 or so distinct CDR3 sequences, roughly 30% were seen once, and the ten largest hold around 5.6%. The sample is drawn from a study of identical twins' blood T cells. Study details: About 50 million reads came from about 12 libraries, six alpha, six beta. Regarding the study as a whole: Environmental influences on twin similarity could not be excluded. Abundant TCRbeta CDR3s overlapped more between twins than with unrelated donors.

Sequencing was performed on PBMCs. This TCR derives from a woman aged 18-49 years in good health. This chain connects TRBV7-6 to TRBJ1-1; TRBD1 aligns across 9 bases. The DNA of the CDR3 is TGCGCCAGCAGGGGACAGGGGAACACTGAAGCTTTCTTT. This codes for CASRGQGNTEAFF.